This TCR beta chain appears in the sequencing data of a study of beta chain features in type 1 diabetes. Study in general: Examination of sorted cells across all samples involved around 98 million cells.

This clone came up a few times. What it binds is not known. Germline V lookup: CDR1 SGHTA, CDR2 FQGNSA. Deletions cut 0 bases from V and 3 bases from J, with 8 bases between. The CDR3 spans 15 residues. Sequenced material consisted of expressed TCRB transcripts (all of the isolated RNA was reverse transcribed). Naive, central memory and regulatory T cell samples averaged roughly 3.8 million reads. Clones were sequenced by immunoSEQ multiplex PCR, and TCRdb holds only the in-frame ones, with some missing. Of approximately 150,000 clones in the sample, about an eighth were seen once. Study-level points and caveats: Type 1 diabetes patients showed fewer insertions and more deletions at VDJ junctions. Shortening of TCRB CDR3s, moderate but significant, appeared in all four CD4+ subsets of Type 1 diabetes patients.

This TCR was sampled from a young man with type 1 diabetes. The J gene is TRBJ1-4, the V gene TRBV7-2; D ambiguous. Sequencing used central memory CD4+ T cells from blood. In nucleotides, the CDR3 is TGTGCCAGCAGCTTAGCGCTCGGGGCTAATGAAAAACTGTTTTTT. Amino acid sequence: CASSLALGANEKLFF.